The 14 T cell receptor beta chains below all came from one sample that was sequenced in a study of PD-1 blockade in classical Hodgkin lymphoma. All patients relapsed after autologous stem cell transplantation, and brentuximab vedotin exposure varied. This table comes from immunoSEQ multiplex PCR, and its TCRdb copy is limited to in-frame clones, with some not included. The table records 22,000 or so clones, around four fifths of them present only once. The sequenced sample was peripheral blood mononuclear cells (PBMCs), obtained before the second cycle of nivolumab. Every receptor here comes from a human donor with classical Hodgkin lymphoma.

The rearrangement uses TRBV18 and TRBJ2-1; 9 bases are a match to TRBD2. Trimming removed 4 bases from V and 8 bases from J; junction bases left unmatched: 12. The CDR3 covers 16 residues. The germline V gene has CDR1 KGHSH and CDR2 LQKENI. CDR3 in amino acids: CASSQGGGGTFDEQFF. In DNA form, the CDR3 reads TGTGCCAGCTCACAGGGCGGGGGGGGCACGTTCGATGAGCAGTTCTTC.

The chain carries TRBV7-2 and TRBJ2-4; D is unclear. This CDR3 region has 12 residues. V was shortened by 2 bases and J by 8 bases, with 7 bases between the two germline ends. Germline CDR1 reads SGHTA; CDR2 reads FQGNSA. The CDR3 nucleotides are TGTGCCAGCAGCTTAAAGGGTGACATTCAGTACTTC. This gives the protein CASSLKGDIQYF.

The chain joins TRBV14 to TRBJ1-4, with D unresolved. V was shortened by 0 bases and J by 4 bases, with 9 bases between the two germline ends. The CDR3 totals 15 residues. The germline gives CDR1 SGHDN, CDR2 FVKESK. The CDR3 spells CASSQDRGYNEKLFF. CDR3 nucleotides: TGTGCCAGCAGCCAAGATCGGGGATATAATGAAAAACTGTTTTTT. The whole variable domain, remainder taken from reference TRBV14 and TRBJ1-4, is EAGVTQFPSHSVIEKGQTVTLRCDPISGHDNLYWYRRVMGKEIKFLLHFVKESKQDESGMPNNRFLAERTGGTYSTLKVQPAELEDSGVYFCASSQDRGYNEKLFFGSGTQLSVL.

V usage is TRBV6-6 and J usage is TRBJ1-2; D gene unclear. Trimming took 1 base from V and 8 from J, leaving 11 bases between them. The length of the CDR3 is 13 residues. The germline V gene encodes CDR1 MNHNY and CDR2 SVGAGI (reference sequence). The CDR3 coding sequence is TGTGCCAGCAGTTACTACCTTAGGGAGGGCTACACCTTC. Translated: CASSYYLREGYTF.

The chain carries TRBV6-1 and TRBJ2-7; 7 positions agree with TRBD2. Germline CDR1 and CDR2: MNHNS and SASEGT. This CDR3 spans 16 amino acids. Germline trimming cut 2 bases from V and 0 bases from J; bases unmatched to any gene: 7. CDR3: CASSEFRGVSSYEQYF. DNA for the CDR3: TGTGCCAGCAGTGAATTCCGGGGGGTTTCCTCCTACGAGCAGTACTTC.

The genes are TRBV19 and TRBJ2-7; 9 positions match TRBD1. J lost 1 base, V lost 11 bases, and 3 bases had no gene match. The germline CDR1 and CDR2 sequences are LNHDA and SQIVND (reference sequence). This CDR3 contains 12 residues. CDR3 loop: CASGTGSYEQYF. The CDR3 DNA is TGTGCCTCCGGGACAGGGTCCTACGAGCAGTACTTC.

The chain is built from TRBV5-1 and TRBJ1-1; 7 nucleotides match TRBD1. J gave up 8 bases and V 0 bases, and 10 bases lay outside the gene matches. There are 15 residues in the CDR3. In germline, CDR1 is SGHRS, CDR2 YFSETQ. DNA for the CDR3: TGCGCCAGCAGCTTGGATTGGACAGGCTCAGGGGAAGCTTTCTTT. This codes for CASSLDWTGSGEAFF.

This sequence joins TRBV4-1 and TRBJ2-2; a weak D match, TRBD1 (5 bases). The CDR3 consists of 16 residues. Trimming took off 2 bases at V and 4 bases at J, with 14 bases between the two ends. CDR1 is MGHRA, CDR2 YSYEKL, per germline. Here the CDR3 reads CASSQLGVRGTGELFF. CDR3 nucleotides: TGCGCCAGCAGCCAATTAGGGGTTCGTGGCACCGGGGAGCTGTTTTTT.

In this sample, this clone turned up once. This sequence joins TRBV5-1 and TRBJ2-7; no reliable D call. Germline CDR1 is SGHRS and CDR2 is YFSETQ. The CDR3 loop spans 15 amino acids. The V gene lost 0 bases and the J gene lost 6 bases, with 16 bases spanning the gap. CDR3 coding DNA: TGCGCCAGCAGCTTGGAAGGTACTGTCCCCGGCGAGCAGTACTTC. It encodes CASSLEGTVPGEQYF. The whole variable domain, filled in from reference TRBV5-1 and TRBJ2-7, reads KAGVTQTPRYLIKTRGQQVTLSCSPISGHRSVSWYQQTPGQGLQFLFEYFSETQRNKGNFPGRFSGRQFSNSRSEMNVSTLELGDSALYLCASSLEGTVPGEQYFGPGTRLTVT.

The genes are TRBV6-1 and TRBJ2-7, with a tentative D call TRBD1 (5 bases). Per the germline V gene, CDR1 is MNHNS and CDR2 is SASEGT. There are 13 residues in the CDR3. V lost 7 bases, J lost 0 bases, and 10 bases lay in between. CDR3 residues: CASTRAYSYEQYF. The CDR3 DNA follows: TGTGCCAGCACCAGGGCTTACTCCTACGAGCAGTACTTC.

The chain has TRBV21-1 and TRBJ2-3; the tabulated D call, TRBD2, remains unverified against the DNA. TRBV21-1 is listed as a pseudogene. CDR3 length: 16 amino acids. The CDR3 DNA sequence: TGTGCCAGCAGCAAAAAGGGTAGGGCGGGAGAAGATACGCAGTATTTT. Its translation is CASSKKGRAGEDTQYF.

The V call is TRBV11-3, the J call TRBJ2-7; 10 bases line up with TRBD2. Looked up from germline, CDR1 is SGHNT and CDR2 is YENEEA. The CDR3 loop spans 15 amino acids. V shed 5 bases, J shed 2 bases, and the junction held 6 bases outside the gene matches. CDR3 amino acids: CASSRPSGGAYEQYF. CDR3 coding DNA: TGTGCCAGCAGCCGACCCAGCGGGGGGGCCTACGAGCAGTACTTC.

The chain carries TRBV15 and TRBJ1-1, with D uncertain. The V gene lost 5 bases and the J gene lost 12 bases, with 13 bases spanning the gap. The CDR3 spans 11 residues. Germline values: CDR1 LNHNV, CDR2 YYDKDF (reference sequence). CDR3 sequence reads: CATSLHLRTFF. CDR3 nucleotides: TGTGCCACCAGCTTGCACTTAAGGACTTTCTTT.

In DNA, the CDR3 is TGTGCCAGCAGTTACTCGAACGAGCAGTACTTC. Its translation: CASSYSNEQYF. The chain links TRBV6-6 to TRBJ2-7; D uncertain. Per the germline V gene, CDR1 is MNHNY and CDR2 is SVGAGI (reference sequence). Trimming shortened V by 0 bases and J by 5 bases, and 2 bases separated the two germline ends. This CDR3 has 11 residues.